The 10 T cell receptor beta chains below all came from one sample that was sequenced in a study of T cells in Graves' hyperthyroidism and ophthalmopathy. RNA transcripts provided the source from which TCR beta CDR3 regions were amplified. During a first-round RT-PCR of the TCR CDR3, the HTBI primer set was used. In TCRdb, the multiplex PCR reads were re-called with MiXCR into one record per CDR3 protein. The sample holds about half a million distinct CDR3 sequences, around 21% seen once. Material: blood. All receptors come from a man aged 18 to 30 with Graves' hyperthyroidism.

This chain links TRBV12-3 or TRBV12-4 with TRBJ1-1; a possible D gene is TRBD1 (6 bases). V gave up 7 bases and J gave up 8 bases, with 20 bases separating them. CDR3 length equals 14 residues. CDR3 sequence (DNA): TGTGCCAGCAACTCGCCGGACAGTTCAAGGGAAGCTTTCTTT. This gives the protein CASNSPDSSREAFF.

The chain carries TRBV12-5 and TRBJ2-5; D unresolved. The ends were cut back, 4 bases at V and 5 bases at J, with 14 bases in the middle. This CDR3 has 14 residues. The germline gives CDR1 LGHNT, CDR2 FRNRAP. The CDR3 protein is CASGSEELPETQYF. DNA for the CDR3: TGTGCTAGTGGTTCCGAGGAGCTTCCGGAGACCCAGTACTTC.

This rearrangement joins TRBV20-1 to TRBJ1-1; D unclear. Germline V CDR1 and CDR2: DFQATT, SNEGSKA (reference sequence). Trimming removed 6 bases from V and 6 bases from J, with 14 bases in between. The CDR3 totals 12 residues. CDR3 region: CSANEQESEAFF. The CDR3 coding sequence is TGCAGTGCAAACGAGCAGGAGTCTGAAGCTTTCTTT.

This clonotype was seen a few times. J is TRBJ1-2 and V is TRBV3-1; perhaps TRBD1 as D (5 bases). The CDR3 is 17 amino acids. V shed 6 bases and J shed 0 bases, with 20 bases lying between them. Germline V gene sequence: CDR1 LGHDT, CDR2 YNNKEL (reference sequence). The CDR3 protein is CASSRRRPQGPNYGYTF. The CDR3 DNA follows: TGTGCCAGCAGTCGGAGGCGGCCTCAGGGCCCTAACTATGGCTACACCTTC.

The chain has TRBV20-1 and TRBJ2-2; 8 bases agree with TRBD2. The germline gives CDR1 DFQATT, CDR2 SNEGSKA (reference sequence). This CDR3 is 18 amino acids long. The V segment lost 0 bases and the J segment 3 bases; nucleotides outside the gene matches: 12. This CDR3 reads CSARDKGAAGGYTGELFF. The CDR3 DNA sequence: TGCAGTGCTAGAGATAAAGGGGCCGCGGGGGGATACACCGGGGAGCTGTTTTTT.

This clonotype was counted many times. The rearrangement joins TRBV6-1 to TRBJ1-2; no definite D call. Trimming removed 6 bases at V and 3 bases at J, with 11 bases between. The CDR3 length is 13 residues. Per germline, CDR1 MNHNS and CDR2 SASEGT. CDR3 protein: CASSLRSDYGYTF. The CDR3 DNA reads TGTGCCAGCAGCCTCAGGTCCGACTATGGCTACACCTTC.

This clonotype was found a few times. This sequence joins TRBV19 and TRBJ1-1; D remains unclear. V lost 3 bases, J lost 0 bases, and 5 bases lay in between. Germline V gives CDR1 LNHDA, CDR2 SQIVND (reference sequence). The length of the CDR3 is 13 residues. CDR3: CASSIRLNTEAFF. The CDR3 coding sequence is TGTGCCAGTAGTATTAGGCTGAACACTGAAGCTTTCTTT.

This chain uses TRBV13 with TRBJ1-1; D not certain. This CDR3 has 16 amino acids. Germline V gene sequence: CDR1 PRHDT, CDR2 FYEKMQ (reference sequence). Trimming removed 5 bases from V and 1 base from J, with 17 bases in between. The CDR3 DNA reads as TGTGCCAGCAGCGGACGTCCGATGTGGAAGAACACTGAAGCTTTCTTT. As protein: CASSGRPMWKNTEAFF.

The chain's CDR3 is CASSLARVGRRNTEAFF. The CDR3, as DNA: TGTGCCAGCAGCTTAGCGCGAGTAGGGAGAAGGAACACTGAAGCTTTCTTT. The V call is TRBV11-1, the J call TRBJ1-1, with D uncertain. Germline assignment: CDR1 SGHAT and CDR2 FQDESV (reference sequence). CDR3 length: 17 residues. The V end was cut by 0 bases, the J end by 1 base, with 15 bases between.

This clonotype occurred many times. CDR3 amino acids: CASRQGSSYEQYF. DNA for the CDR3: TGCGCCAGCAGACAGGGGAGCTCCTACGAGCAGTACTTC. V is TRBV5-1 and J is TRBJ2-7, with TRBD1 matching over 7 bases. CDR3 length: 13 residues. Germline V gene sequence: CDR1 SGHRS, CDR2 YFSETQ. The V segment lost 5 bases and the J segment 0 bases; nucleotides outside the gene matches: 2.